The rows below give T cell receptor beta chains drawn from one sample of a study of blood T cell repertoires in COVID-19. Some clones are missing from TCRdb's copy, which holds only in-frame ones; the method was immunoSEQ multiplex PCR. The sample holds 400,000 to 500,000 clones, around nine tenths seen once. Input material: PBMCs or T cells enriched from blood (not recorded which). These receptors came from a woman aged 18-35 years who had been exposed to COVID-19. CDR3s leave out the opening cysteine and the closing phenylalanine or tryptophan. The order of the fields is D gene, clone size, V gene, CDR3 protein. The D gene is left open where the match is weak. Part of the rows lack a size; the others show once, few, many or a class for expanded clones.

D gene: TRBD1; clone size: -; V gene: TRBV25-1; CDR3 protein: ASSEIGTGIYEQY
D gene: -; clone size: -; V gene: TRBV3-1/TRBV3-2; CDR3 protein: ASSQETLTNYGYT
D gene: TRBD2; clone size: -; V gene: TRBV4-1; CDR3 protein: ASSPGLAGGDTQY
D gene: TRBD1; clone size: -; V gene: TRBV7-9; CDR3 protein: ASSHPTGGILVEQY
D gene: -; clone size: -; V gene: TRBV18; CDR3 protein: ASSPLGGPMSSYNSPLH
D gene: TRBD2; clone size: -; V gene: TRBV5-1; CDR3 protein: ASSSLAGGTTDTQY
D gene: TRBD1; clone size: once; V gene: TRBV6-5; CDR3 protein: ASSYSRDRGATQY
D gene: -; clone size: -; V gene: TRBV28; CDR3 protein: ASRRAGDTDTQY
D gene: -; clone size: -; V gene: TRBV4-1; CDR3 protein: ASSQDPGAGETQY
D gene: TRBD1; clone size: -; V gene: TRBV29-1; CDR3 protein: SVGQDSNQPQH
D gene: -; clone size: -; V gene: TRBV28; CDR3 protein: ASSSSGLQNYSPLH
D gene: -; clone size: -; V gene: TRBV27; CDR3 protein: ASSPATGVWANVLT
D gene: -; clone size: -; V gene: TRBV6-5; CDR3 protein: ASARTELNSPLH
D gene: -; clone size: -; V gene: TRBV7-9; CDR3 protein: ASSLDIDWQDTQY
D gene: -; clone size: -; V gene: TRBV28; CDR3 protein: ASRIVDLAYNEQF
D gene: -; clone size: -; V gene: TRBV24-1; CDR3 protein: ATSEIEKDTQY
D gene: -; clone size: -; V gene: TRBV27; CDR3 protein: ASRFLQGYGYT
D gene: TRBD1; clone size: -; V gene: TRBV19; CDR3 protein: ASSRDSYNEQF
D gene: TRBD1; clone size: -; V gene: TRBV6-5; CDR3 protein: ASSFAAGQGSYEQY
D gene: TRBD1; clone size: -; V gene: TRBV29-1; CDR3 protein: SVLQGAVSYEQY
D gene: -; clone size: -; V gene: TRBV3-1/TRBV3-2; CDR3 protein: ASSQDPGEEEQF
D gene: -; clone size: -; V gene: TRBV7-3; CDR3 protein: ASSLLGFGGNQPQH
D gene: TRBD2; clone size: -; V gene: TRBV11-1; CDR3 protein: ASEKRGDQETQY
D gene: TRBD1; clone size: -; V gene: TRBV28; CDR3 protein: ASSRGGRTYTGELF
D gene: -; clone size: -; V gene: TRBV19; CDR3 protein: ASSRQGGEKLF
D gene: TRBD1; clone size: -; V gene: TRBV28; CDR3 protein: ASTRGQMHEQY
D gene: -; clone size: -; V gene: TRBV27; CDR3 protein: ASSLGGSNQPQH
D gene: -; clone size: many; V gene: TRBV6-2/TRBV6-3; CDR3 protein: ASSYSDTYEQY
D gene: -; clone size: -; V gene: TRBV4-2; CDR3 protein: ASSQEHTTDTQY
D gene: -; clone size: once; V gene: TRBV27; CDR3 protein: ASSPLGWGPSGANVLT
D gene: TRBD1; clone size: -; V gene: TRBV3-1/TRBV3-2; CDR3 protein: ASSQGTGGGNTIY
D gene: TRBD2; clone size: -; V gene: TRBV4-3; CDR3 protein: ASSLSSGGAADTQY
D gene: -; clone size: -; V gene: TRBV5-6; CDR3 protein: ASSLDRVEETQY
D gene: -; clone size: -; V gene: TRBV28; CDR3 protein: ASTRLSSGNTIY
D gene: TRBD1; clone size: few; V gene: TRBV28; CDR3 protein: ASRGQGRGYT
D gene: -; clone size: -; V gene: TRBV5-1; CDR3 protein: ASSLVENSPLH
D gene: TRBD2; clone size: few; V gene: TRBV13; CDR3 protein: ASSAGLATYEQY
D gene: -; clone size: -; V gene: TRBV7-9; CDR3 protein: ASSFDGRTGELF
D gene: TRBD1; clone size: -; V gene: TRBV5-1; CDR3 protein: ASSPDRAVETQY
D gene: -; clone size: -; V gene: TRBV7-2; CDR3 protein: ASSLVGGSNQPQH
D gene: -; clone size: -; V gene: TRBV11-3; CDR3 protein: ASSTGGGSNYGYT
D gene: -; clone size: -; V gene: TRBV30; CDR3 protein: AWSTQTDQPQH
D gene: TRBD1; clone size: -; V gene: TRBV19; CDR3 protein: ASSIPGQVNSAQH
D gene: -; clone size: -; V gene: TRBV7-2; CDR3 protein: ASSSRVALGSPLH
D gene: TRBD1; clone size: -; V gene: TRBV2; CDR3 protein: ASSVPGQHSSNYGYT
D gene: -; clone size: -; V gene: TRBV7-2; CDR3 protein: ASSPGGTSGEKLF
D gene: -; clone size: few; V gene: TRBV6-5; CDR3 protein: AVTGFDTQY
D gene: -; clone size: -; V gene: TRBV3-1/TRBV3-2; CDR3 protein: ASSHHQGNYGYT
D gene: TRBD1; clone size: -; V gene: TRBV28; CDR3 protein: ASSYWTGSGAYYGYT
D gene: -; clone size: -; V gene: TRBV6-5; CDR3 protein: ASSQDRSGRGEQY
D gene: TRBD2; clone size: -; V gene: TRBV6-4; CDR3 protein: ASSDNGVPFSGTSGNNEQF
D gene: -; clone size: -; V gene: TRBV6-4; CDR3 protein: ASSPGRSNYGYT